The 24 T cell receptor beta chains below were found in one sample sequenced in a study of T-cell memory formation after mild COVID-19. TCRdb reprocessed the 5' RACE reads via MiXCR and lists one record per CDR3 protein. The sample consists of tens of thousands of distinct CDR3 sequences, around 25% of them appearing once. Sequenced material: PBMCs or a T cell subset sorted from them (not recorded which). The receptors derive from a man aged 18 to 35 who had mild COVID-19 (a few samples of this study predate the infection). Cell type and time point are not known.

The CDR3 DNA reads TGTGCCAGCAGCGGTCGGGCACACAATGAGCAGTTCTTC. Residues: CASSGRAHNEQFF. The rearrangement uses TRBV6-2 or TRBV6-3 and TRBJ2-1; D call uncertain. Germline-derived CDR1 and CDR2 are MNHEY and SVGEGT. There are 13 residues in the CDR3. V gave up 6 bases and J gave up 5 bases, with 11 bases separating them.

This sequence joins TRBV2 and TRBJ2-1; D is uncertain. Trimming took off 1 base at V and 7 bases at J, with 5 bases between the two ends. CDR3 length: 12 amino acids. CDR1 and CDR2 from the germline V gene are SNHLY and FYNNEI. This chain's CDR3 is CASSEDANEQFF. Written as DNA, the CDR3 is TGTGCCAGCAGTGAAGACGCTAATGAGCAGTTCTTC.

The rearrangement uses TRBV11-2 and TRBJ2-1; TRBD2 aligns across 9 bases. CDR3 length: 14 residues. Trimming at V came to 5 bases and at J to 9 bases, leaving 8 bases not matched to a gene. From germline, CDR1 is SGHAT and CDR2 FQNNGV. The CDR3 DNA is TGTGCCAGCAGCGTAGGCGGGGGGGCGTTTGAGCAGTTCTTC. It translates to CASSVGGGAFEQFF.

This clonotype came up a few times. The genes are TRBV25-1 and TRBJ1-1, with TRBD1 matching 7 bases. Trimming took 7 bases from V and 0 from J; bases not matched to a gene: 2. Germline V gene sequence: CDR1 MGHDK, CDR2 SYGVNS. This CDR3 contains 13 residues. The CDR3 loop reads CASTGQMNTEAFF. In DNA, the CDR3 is TGTGCCAGCACGGGACAGATGAACACTGAAGCTTTCTTT.

The sample holds a few counts of this clonotype. The chain is built from TRBV4-2 and TRBJ2-1; weak D call: TRBD2 (5 bases). V was clipped by 3 bases and J by 7 bases, with 22 bases between them. Per germline, CDR1 LGHNA and CDR2 YNFKEQ. The CDR3 loop spans 17 amino acids. The CDR3 DNA is TGTGCCAGCAGCCATACATTCCCGGCTAGCACTCCGAATGAGCAGTTCTTC. Translating gives CASSHTFPASTPNEQFF.

As regards this clonotype: One end of the junction varies from germline; a read error may be responsible. The rearrangement joins TRBV7-9 to TRBJ2-2; D is uncertain. The germline CDR1 and CDR2 sequences are SEHNR and FQNEAQ (reference sequence). CDR3 size: 12 residues. CDR3 amino acids: CDSSLSPGELFF. The CDR3 DNA follows: TGTGACAGCAGCTTAAGTCCCGGGGAGCTGTTTTTT.

This clonotype was recorded a few times. V usage is TRBV5-1 and J usage is TRBJ2-7, with 9 positions matching TRBD1. Looked up from germline, CDR1 is SGHRS and CDR2 is YFSETQ. The CDR3 has 15 residues. The junction had 6 bases not matched to a gene; V was cut back by 5 bases and J by 0 bases. This CDR3 reads CASRSGTGSSYEQYF. CDR3 coding DNA: TGCGCCAGCAGGTCCGGGACAGGGAGCTCCTACGAGCAGTACTTC.

This clonotype was counted a few times. The rearrangement joins TRBV5-8 to TRBJ2-7; a possible D gene is TRBD2 (6 bases). The CDR3 totals 16 residues. Germline assignment: CDR1 SGHTS and CDR2 YDEGEE. V was pared by 4 bases and J by 4 bases, with 21 bases between. CDR3 DNA: TGTGCCAGCAGCACAGACTGGGAGGTCGCTACGTACGAGCAGTACTTC. Translation gives CASSTDWEVATYEQYF.

This rearrangement joins TRBV6-2 or TRBV6-3 to TRBJ2-7; possible D gene TRBD1, 6 bases. The CDR3 is made up of 13 amino acids. V gave up 2 bases and J gave up 3 bases, with 8 bases separating them. CDR1 and CDR2 (germline): MNHEY, SVGEGT. For the CDR3, the DNA is TGTGCCAGCAGTTACGGGGGCCTCTACGAGCAGTACGTC. It yields the protein CASSYGGLYEQYV.

This chain links TRBV6-2 or TRBV6-3 with TRBJ2-7; D might be TRBD2 (5 bases). The CDR3 loop spans 14 amino acids. Germline assignment: CDR1 MNHEY and CDR2 SVGEGT. The germline V and J ends were trimmed by 4 bases and 4 bases, with 14 bases remaining between them. The CDR3 here is CASSFAGPGYEQYV. CDR3 nucleotides: TGTGCCAGCAGTTTCGCGGGCCCTGGTTACGAGCAGTACGTC.

This CDR3 reads CASSYGLEAFF. The CDR3 nucleotides are TGTGCCAGCAGCTATGGCCTTGAAGCTTTCTTT. The gene calls are TRBV7-8 and TRBJ1-1; D remains ambiguous. V dropped 4 bases and J dropped 7 bases, with 7 bases sitting between them. The CDR3 consists of 11 residues. The V gene's germline CDR1 is SGHVS and CDR2 FQNEAQ. Supplemented by reference TRBV7-8 and TRBJ1-1, the full variable domain reads GAGVSQSPRYKVAKRGQDVALRCDPISGHVSLFWYQQALGQGPEFLTYFQNEAQLDKSGLPSDRFFAERPEGSVSTLKIQRTQQEDSAVYLCASSYGLEAFFGQGTRLTVV.

The chain is built from TRBV27 and TRBJ1-5; D unresolved. Trimming took off 2 bases at V and 2 bases at J, with 7 bases between the two ends. The CDR3 sequence is 14 residues long. Germline lookup yields CDR1 MNHEY and CDR2 SMNVEV (reference sequence). This CDR3 reads CASSLGLGNQPQHF. In DNA, the CDR3 is TGTGCCAGCAGTTTAGGTTTGGGCAATCAGCCCCAGCATTTT.

This chain connects TRBV20-1 to TRBJ2-7; D is perhaps TRBD1 or TRBD2 (6 bases each). CDR1 DFQATT and CDR2 SNEGSKA come from the germline V gene (reference sequence). The V and J ends lost 6 bases and 0 bases respectively, with 18 bases between them. This CDR3 is 15 amino acids long. CDR3 sequence: CSATPGGRSSYEQYF. For the CDR3, the DNA is TGCAGTGCGACCCCCGGGGGCCGAAGCTCCTACGAGCAGTACTTC.

The chain uses TRBV28 and TRBJ2-7; TRBD1 matches 11 bases. This CDR3 comprises 16 residues. V dropped 6 bases and J dropped 1; count of bases not matched to a gene: 8. Germline values: CDR1 MDHEN, CDR2 SYDVKM. As DNA, the CDR3 is TGTGCCAGCAGCCTCCCCGGGACAGGGGGGTCCTACGAGCAGTACTTC. Amino acid sequence: CASSLPGTGGSYEQYF.

This rearrangement joins TRBV20-1 to TRBJ1-1; D uncertain. V shed 6 bases and J shed 1 base, with 12 bases lying between them. The CDR3 contains 13 residues. Germline V gene sequence: CDR1 DFQATT, CDR2 SNEGSKA (reference sequence). CDR3 residues: CSAGRIGNTEAFF. Written as DNA, the CDR3 is TGCAGTGCGGGGAGGATTGGGAACACTGAAGCTTTCTTT.

The chain combines TRBV29-1 with TRBJ1-2; D gene uncertain. This CDR3 has 14 residues. V lost 1 base and J 4 bases, leaving 13 bases between the germline ends. CDR1 is SQVTM and CDR2 is ANQGSEA in the germline V gene. The CDR3 DNA reads as TGCAGCGTTGAAGGATACTTGGGGATCTATGGCTACACCTTC. Its translation: CSVEGYLGIYGYTF.

This clonotype was seen more than once but under ten times. The chain employs TRBV7-6 and TRBJ2-3; D unclear. The CDR3 spans 12 residues. The germline CDR1 and CDR2 sequences are SGHVS and FNYEAQ. Deletions cut 2 bases from V and 7 bases from J, with 7 bases between. CDR3 loop: CASSLYENTQYF. In DNA form, the CDR3 reads TGTGCCAGCAGCTTATACGAGAATACGCAGTATTTT.

A note on this clonotype: Without the conserved terminal phenylalanine or tryptophan, this CDR3 likely stems from a read error. This rearrangement joins TRBV10-2 to TRBJ2-5, with no clear D. The CDR3 runs to 14 residues. Trimming took off 6 bases at V and 1 base at J, with 12 bases between the two ends. Looked up from germline, CDR1 is WSHSY and CDR2 is SAAADI. The CDR3 reads CASSADGIQETQYL. The CDR3 DNA sequence: TGCGCCAGCAGCGCGGACGGAATCCAAGAGACCCAGTACTTA.

CDR3 nucleotide sequence: TGCAGCCCCGTATCCCACCAGGACTCCTACGAGCAGTACGTC. Residues: CSPVSHQDSYEQYV. The chain links TRBV20-1 to TRBJ2-7; no firm D call. The germline gives CDR1 DFQATT, CDR2 SNEGSKA (reference sequence). This CDR3 contains 14 residues.

The chain uses TRBV6-2 or TRBV6-3 and TRBJ1-1; the D gene is possibly TRBD1 (6 bases). This CDR3 spans 15 amino acids. V was pared by 2 bases and J by 3 bases, with 13 bases between. The germline gives CDR1 MNHEY, CDR2 SVGEGT. Here the CDR3 DNA reads TGTGCCAGCAGTTACCCCCCCACAGGGTACACTGAAGCTTTCTTT. Amino acids: CASSYPPTGYTEAFF.

This clonotype has more than one count but fewer than ten. The chain recombines TRBV29-1 with TRBJ2-7; a possible D gene is TRBD1 (5 bases). Trimming stripped 6 bases from V and 7 bases from J, with 13 bases between. The CDR3 spans 11 residues. Germline assignment: CDR1 SQVTM and CDR2 ANQGSEA. The CDR3 region is CSVRASGEQYF. DNA for the CDR3: TGCAGCGTCCGAGCCTCAGGGGAGCAGTACTTC.

The genes are TRBV29-1 and TRBJ2-3, with D possibly called TRBD1 or TRBD2 (5 bases each). Trimming pared 0 bases from V and 3 bases from J, leaving 13 bases between. Germline CDR1 is SQVTM and CDR2 is ANQGSEA. The CDR3 is 15 residues long. Here the CDR3 reads CSVEDPGTATDTQYF. Here the CDR3 DNA reads TGCAGCGTTGAAGATCCCGGGACCGCAACAGATACGCAGTATTTT.

This chain connects TRBV25-1 to TRBJ2-5; 10 bases line up with TRBD1. The trim removed 5 bases at V and 4 bases at J, leaving 7 bases unmatched. Germline V lookup: CDR1 MGHDK, CDR2 SYGVNS. CDR3 length: 15 amino acids. Here the CDR3 reads CASSQPTGGGETQYF. DNA for the CDR3: TGTGCCAGCAGTCAGCCGACAGGGGGCGGAGAGACCCAGTACTTC.

CDR3 sequence (DNA): TGTGCCAGCAGCCCCCCGAACACCGGGGAGCTGTTTTTT. Encoded protein: CASSPPNTGELFF. This chain connects TRBV9 to TRBJ2-2; D call uncertain. CDR1 and CDR2 (germline): SGDLS, YYNGEE. The CDR3 consists of 13 residues. Trimming left V 4 bases short and J 0 bases short, with 4 bases between.